One sample yielded the 2 T cell receptor beta chains listed below, sequenced in a study of cytomegalovirus exposure and HLA in healthy donors listed by TCRdb under 2017. The method behind the library was the immunoSEQ multiplex PCR assay. TCRdb limited this immuneACCESS table to in-frame rearrangements with V and J called. A share of clones is missing; checked studies link under half to unresolved V genes, and the rest is unexplained. Across this sample there are under 85,000 clones, with 85% to 95% seen only once. The ten biggest clones cover more than 2% of the sample. The sequenced sample consisted of PBMCs. Every receptor here comes from a woman aged 18-35 years in good health and CMV-seronegative.

The rearrangement links TRBV6-1 to TRBJ2-5; 10 bases are a match to TRBD1. CDR1 is MNHNS, CDR2 SASEGT, per germline. This CDR3 contains 14 residues. J gave up 2 bases and V 5 bases, and 2 bases lay outside the gene matches. In nucleotides, the CDR3 is TGTGCCAGCAGTTGGGGACAGGGGCAAGAGACCCAGTACTTC. This translates into CASSWGQGQETQYF.

In this sample, this clone turned up once. This same CDR3 is encoded by further DNA sequences in the sample. This chain links TRBV18 with TRBJ1-1, with D perhaps matching TRBD1 (5 bases). Trimming stripped 3 bases from V and 1 base from J, with 6 bases between. The CDR3 loop spans 13 amino acids. Germline CDR1 is KGHSH and CDR2 is LQKENI. DNA of the CDR3: TGTGCCAGCTCACCGGGGGGGAACACTGAAGCTTTCTTT. Translating gives CASSPGGNTEAFF.